The rows below give T cell receptor beta chains drawn from one sample of a study of blood T cell repertoires in COVID-19. Sequencing used immunoSEQ multiplex PCR; TCRdb keeps in-frame clones, though not all of them. Of roughly 26,000 clones detected, approximately 90% appear once; the ten largest clones hold 2.8%. Sequencing was performed on peripheral blood. These receptors all stem from a human donor in a cohort sampled during active COVID-19. CDR3s include the opening cysteine and the closing phenylalanine or tryptophan. D genes are given only for firm matches. Clone size is shown for a subset of rows, as once, few, many or a class of expanded clone.

clone_size | d_call | j_call | v_call | cdr3_length | cdr3_aa | cdr3_nt
. | . | TRBJ1-6 | TRBV7-5 | 18 | CVRSLEGQGNPISSPLHF | TGTGTCAGAAGCTTAGAGGGACAGGGCAATCCCATAAGTTCACCCCTCCACTTT
. | TRBD1 | TRBJ1-1 | TRBV5-4 | 14 | CASSSQGVNTEAFF | TGTGCCAGCAGCTCTCAGGGGGTGAACACTGAAGCTTTCTTT
. | . | TRBJ1-2 | TRBV5-8 | 14 | CASSPGQLGYGYTF | TGTGCCAGCAGCCCCGGACAGCTGGGCTATGGCTACACCTTC
. | . | TRBJ2-2 | TRBV15 | 14 | CATSSYTGFGELFF | TGTGCCACCAGCAGCTACACAGGGTTTGGGGAGCTGTTTTTT
. | TRBD1 | TRBJ2-7 | TRBV18 | 16 | CASSPLPGQGPYEQYF | TGTGCCAGCTCACCACTCCCGGGACAGGGTCCGTACGAGCAGTACTTC
. | TRBD1 | TRBJ1-4 | TRBV5-1 | 16 | CASSLAGTGGNEKLFF | TGCGCCAGCAGCTTGGCCGGGACAGGGGGAAATGAAAAACTGTTTTTT
. | . | TRBJ1-1 | TRBV5-4 | 13 | CASSFREYTEAFF | TGTGCCAGCAGCTTCCGGGAATACACTGAAGCTTTCTTT
. | . | TRBJ2-1 | TRBV5-1 | 15 | CASSSPSASYNEQFF | TGCGCCAGCAGCTCCCCTAGCGCCTCCTACAATGAGCAGTTCTTC
. | . | TRBJ2-5 | TRBV6-1 | 17 | CASSEEWGGGIEETQYF | TGTGCCAGCAGTGAAGAATGGGGAGGGGGTATTGAAGAGACCCAGTACTTC
. | TRBD1 | TRBJ2-5 | TRBV5-6 | 17 | CASRTITGGLQQETQYF | TGTGCCAGCAGAACAATCACAGGGGGCCTACAGCAAGAGACCCAGTACTTC
. | TRBD1 | TRBJ1-2 | TRBV19 | 15 | CASSHGQGNRYGYTF | TGTGCCAGTAGCCACGGACAGGGGAACAGATATGGCTACACCTTC
. | . | TRBJ1-1 | TRBV19 | 14 | CASSMGRVNPEAFF | TGTGCCAGTAGTATGGGCAGGGTGAATCCTGAAGCTTTCTTT
few | . | TRBJ2-3 | TRBV2 | 13 | CASCRDVTDTQYF | TGTGCCAGCTGTCGGGATGTCACAGATACGCAGTATTTT
. | . | TRBJ1-1 | TRBV27 | 12 | CASYEGDGEAFF | TGTGCCAGCTACGAGGGAGACGGTGAAGCTTTCTTT
. | . | TRBJ1-1 | TRBV7-2 | 15 | CASSLGPGLPTEAFF | TGTGCCAGCAGCTTAGGCCCGGGACTACCGACTGAAGCTTTCTTT
. | TRBD1 | TRBJ2-2 | TRBV20-1 | 14 | CSASYRGHAGELFF | TGCAGTGCTAGTTACAGGGGGCACGCCGGGGAGCTGTTTTTT
. | . | TRBJ2-7 | TRBV6-2/TRBV6-3 | 14 | CASSHPRQTYEQYF | TGTGCCAGCAGCCATCCGAGGCAAACCTACGAGCAGTACTTC
. | TRBD1 | TRBJ1-5 | TRBV11-3 | 16 | CASSKTGGIGNQPQHF | TGTGCCAGCAGCAAGACAGGGGGCATAGGCAATCAGCCCCAGCATTTT
. | TRBD1 | TRBJ1-4 | TRBV19 | 16 | CASSAPGGTGDEKLFF | TGTGCCAGTAGTGCCCCGGGCGGGACAGGCGATGAAAAACTGTTTTTT
once | . | TRBJ1-5 | TRBV5-1 | 13 | CASSLAGNQPQHF | TGCGCCAGCAGCTTGGCAGGCAATCAGCCCCAGCATTTT
. | . | TRBJ2-2 | TRBV5-1 | 11 | CASRQSGELFF | TGCGCCAGCAGACAGTCCGGGGAGCTGTTTTTT
few | . | TRBJ1-6 | TRBV7-6 | 15 | CASSLASKSNSPLHF | TGTGCCAGCAGCTTAGCGTCGAAGAGTAATTCACCCCTCCACTTT
. | . | TRBJ2-7 | TRBV5-1 | 13 | CASSEGTNYEQYF | TGCGCCAGCAGCGAGGGCACAAACTACGAGCAGTACTTC
. | . | TRBJ2-2 | TRBV5-1 | 13 | CASSFRNTGELFF | TGCGCCAGCAGCTTTAGGAACACCGGGGAGCTGTTTTTT
. | . | TRBJ2-3 | TRBV29-1 | 13 | CSFQAGSADTQYF | TGCAGCTTCCAGGCGGGGTCGGCGGATACGCAGTATTTT
. | TRBD1 | TRBJ1-2 | TRBV19 | 16 | CASSMRTGKANYGYTF | TGTGCCAGTAGTATGAGGACAGGGAAGGCTAACTATGGCTACACCTTC
. | TRBD2 | TRBJ2-3 | TRBV5-1 | 17 | CASSLWSAGGRTDTQYF | TGCGCCAGCAGCTTGTGGTCAGCGGGGGGGCGGACAGATACGCAGTATTTT
. | . | TRBJ2-3 | TRBV7-3 | 13 | CASSSYLAETQYF | TGTGCCAGCAGCTCCTACTTAGCAGAAACGCAGTATTTT
. | . | TRBJ2-2 | TRBV19 | 16 | CASSIKRPGETGELFF | TGTGCCAGTAGTATTAAGAGACCAGGGGAGACCGGGGAGCTGTTTTTT
. | . | TRBJ1-1 | TRBV5-4 | 15 | CASSLALTQNTEAFF | TGTGCCAGCAGCTTGGCCTTGACACAGAACACTGAAGCTTTCTTT
. | . | TRBJ1-5 | TRBV25-1 | 14 | CASSGPGGNQPQHF | TGTGCCAGCAGTGGGCCGGGAGGCAATCAGCCCCAGCATTTT
. | . | TRBJ2-5 | TRBV15 | 14 | CATSTGVSVETQYF | TGTGCCACCAGCACAGGGGTTTCGGTGGAGACCCAGTACTTC
. | . | TRBJ1-6 | TRBV6-5 | 13 | CASSYQGNSPLHF | TGTGCCAGCAGTTACCAGGGTAATTCACCCCTCCACTTT
. | . | TRBJ1-5 | TRBV12-3/TRBV12-4 | 13 | CASSPMENQPQHF | TGTGCCAGCAGTCCTATGGAGAATCAGCCCCAGCATTTT
. | TRBD2 | TRBJ2-1 | TRBV7-9 | 16 | CASSLGLAGGLSEQFF | TGTGCCAGCAGCCTAGGACTAGCGGGGGGGCTTAGTGAGCAGTTCTTC
. | TRBD1 | TRBJ1-3 | TRBV6-2/TRBV6-3 | 16 | CASSTMAGGTGNTIYF | TGTGCCAGCAGTACGATGGCAGGGGGCACTGGAAACACCATATATTTT
once | . | TRBJ1-5 | TRBV10-2 | 16 | CASSVQGVYSNQPQHF | TGCGCCAGCAGTGTGCAGGGCGTTTATAGCAATCAGCCCCAGCATTTT
. | . | TRBJ2-2 | TRBV5-1 | 15 | CASRVEQVNTGELFF | TGCGCCAGCAGAGTGGAACAGGTCAACACCGGGGAGCTGTTTTTT
. | . | TRBJ1-2 | TRBV7-2 | 16 | CASSSTRQSISYGYTF | TGTGCCAGCAGCTCCACCCGACAGTCGATTTCCTATGGCTACACCTTC
. | . | TRBJ2-7 | TRBV5-1 | 14 | CASSIIDRNYEQYF | TGCGCCAGCAGCATAATCGACAGGAACTACGAGCAGTACTTC
. | TRBD1 | TRBJ1-1 | TRBV10-3 | 14 | CAISEGTGRTEAFF | TGTGCCATCAGTGAGGGGACAGGGCGCACTGAAGCTTTCTTT
. | . | TRBJ2-2 | TRBV18 | 13 | CASSSRVAGELFF | TGTGCCAGCTCGTCCAGGGTGGCCGGGGAGCTGTTTTTT
. | . | TRBJ1-4 | TRBV5-1 | 15 | CASSSGGSRAEKLFF | TGCGCCAGCAGCTCAGGAGGGTCCAGGGCGGAAAAACTGTTTTTT
once | TRBD1 | TRBJ1-1 | TRBV7-2 | 16 | CASSLGRGLLNTEAFF | TGTGCCAGCAGCTTGGGCAGGGGGCTCTTGAACACTGAAGCTTTCTTT
. | . | TRBJ1-4 | TRBV27 | 13 | CASRDRSNEKLFF | TGTGCCAGCAGAGACAGAAGTAATGAAAAACTGTTTTTT
. | . | TRBJ2-3 | TRBV2 | 15 | CASSDSGGGADTQYF | TGTGCCAGCAGTGACTCAGGGGGAGGCGCAGATACGCAGTATTTT
. | TRBD1 | TRBJ2-3 | TRBV7-9 | 16 | CASSTGQGARTDTQYF | TGTGCCAGCAGCACAGGACAGGGGGCGCGGACAGATACGCAGTATTTT
. | TRBD1 | TRBJ2-7 | TRBV19 | 14 | CASSRDRVSYEQYF | TGTGCCAGTAGCCGGGACAGGGTATCCTACGAGCAGTACTTC
. | . | TRBJ1-5 | TRBV29-1 | 13 | CSVAGAPNQPQHF | TGCAGCGTCGCAGGGGCCCCAAATCAGCCCCAGCATTTT
once | . | TRBJ2-2 | TRBV5-1 | 15 | CASSLVGQNTGELFF | TGCGCCAGCAGCTTGGTAGGACAGAACACCGGGGAGCTGTTTTTT
. | . | TRBJ2-5 | TRBV5-1 | 13 | CASSSSVRETQYF | TGCGCCAGCAGTTCGTCCGTTCGAGAGACCCAGTACTTC